These T cell receptor beta chains were read from a single sample in a study of preoperative IRX-2 immunotherapy in early breast cancer. This table comes from immunoSEQ multiplex PCR, and its TCRdb copy is limited to in-frame clones, with some not included. The sample has around 25,000 clones, 95% seen once. Source: tumor tissue, taken after IRX-2 immunotherapy. The source of these receptors is a human donor with breast cancer. CDR3s include the opening cysteine and the closing phenylalanine or tryptophan. D genes are given only for firm matches. The size field is filled for only some rows; it gives once, few, many or a size class.

cdr3_length	v_call	j_call	d_call	clone_size	cdr3_aa	cdr3_nt
14	TRBV7-9	TRBJ1-4	-	-	CASSPIKGNEKLFF	TGTGCCAGCAGCCCGATAAAAGGGAATGAAAAACTGTTTTTT
15	TRBV10-3	TRBJ1-1	-	-	CAISEATGRVTEAFF	TGTGCCATCAGTGAGGCAACAGGGAGGGTCACTGAAGCTTTCTTT
18	TRBV12-5	TRBJ2-6	TRBD1	-	CASGSGQGPNSGANVLTF	TGTGCTAGTGGTTCTGGACAGGGGCCGAACTCTGGGGCCAACGTCCTGACTTTC
12	TRBV11-3	TRBJ2-1	-	-	CASSLAGDEQFF	TGTGCCAGCAGCTTAGCTGGGGATGAGCAGTTCTTC
14	TRBV29-1	TRBJ2-2	-	-	CSVAQRGGTGELFF	TGCAGCGTTGCGCAAAGGGGGGGGACCGGGGAGCTGTTTTTT
18	TRBV7-2	TRBJ2-4	-	-	CASSLVVGDTTAKNIQYF	TGTGCCAGCAGCTTAGTAGTCGGGGATACTACAGCCAAAAACATTCAGTACTTC
16	TRBV27	TRBJ2-3	-	once	CASSRSDSFYTDTQYF	TGTGCCAGCAGTCGTTCGGACAGTTTTTACACAGATACGCAGTATTTT
16	TRBV27	TRBJ2-3	TRBD2	-	CASSSALAGDGDTQYF	TGTGCCAGCAGTTCCGCCTTGGCGGGAGACGGTGATACGCAGTATTTT
17	TRBV9	TRBJ2-5	TRBD2	-	CASSVPLSGSGEETQYF	TGTGCCAGCAGCGTGCCTCTCAGCGGGAGCGGGGAAGAGACCCAGTACTTC
18	TRBV14	TRBJ1-1	TRBD1	-	CAPSRGPRDRVKNTEAFF	TGTGCCCCAAGCCGAGGGCCCCGGGACAGGGTAAAGAACACTGAAGCTTTCTTT
13	TRBV18	TRBJ1-1	-	-	CASSPPRDAEAFF	TGTGCCAGCTCACCTCCCAGGGACGCTGAAGCTTTCTTT
16	TRBV10-1	TRBJ2-1	TRBD2	once	CASSAFTSGGANEQFF	TGCGCCAGCAGTGCCTTTACTAGCGGGGGGGCAAATGAGCAGTTCTTC
13	TRBV30	TRBJ2-3	-	-	CAWSVGPADTQYF	TGTGCCTGGAGTGTAGGCCCCGCAGATACGCAGTATTTT
15	TRBV28	TRBJ1-3	-	-	CASSSHRVSGNTIYF	TGTGCCAGCAGTTCTCACAGGGTCTCTGGAAACACCATATATTTT
14	TRBV7-3	TRBJ1-2	TRBD1	-	CASSPGQGADGYTF	TGTGCCAGCAGCCCAGGACAGGGGGCAGATGGCTACACCTTC
13	TRBV4-1	TRBJ2-3	-	-	CASSRGATDTQYF	TGCGCCAGCAGCCGCGGCGCCACAGATACGCAGTATTTT
15	TRBV27	TRBJ1-2	-	-	CASSTQRPPNYGYTF	TGTGCCAGCAGTACCCAGAGGCCTCCTAACTATGGCTACACCTTC
12	TRBV5-1	TRBJ2-7	-	-	CANEVRGYEQYF	TGCGCCAACGAGGTCAGGGGATACGAGCAGTACTTC
14	TRBV10-2	TRBJ2-3	-	-	CASSEWSSADTQYF	TGCGCCAGCAGTGAGTGGTCGTCCGCAGATACGCAGTATTTT
12	TRBV2	TRBJ2-2	-	-	CASSDLTGELFF	TGTGCCAGCAGTGACCTCACCGGGGAGCTGTTTTTT
16	TRBV4-2	TRBJ2-3	TRBD2	-	CASSRTLAGGADTQYF	TGTGCCAGCAGCCGAACCCTAGCGGGGGGGGCAGATACGCAGTACTTT
15	TRBV5-8	TRBJ2-1	-	-	CASRTRGSFYNEQFF	TGTGCCAGCAGGACCCGGGGTTCTTTTTACAATGAGCAGTTCTTC
15	TRBV6-5	TRBJ2-3	-	-	CASSYEGRRADTQYF	TGTGCCAGCAGTTACGAGGGGAGGAGGGCAGATACGCAGTATTTT
14	TRBV9	TRBJ1-6	-	-	CASSVTGRNSPLHF	TGTGCCAGCAGCGTCACGGGGAGGAATTCACCCCTCCACTTT
11	TRBV5-5	TRBJ2-2	-	-	CASSPTGELFF	TGTGCCAGCAGCCCCACCGGGGAGCTGTTTTTT
13	TRBV6-5	TRBJ1-2	-	few	CASSRGQQYGYTF	TGTGCCAGCAGTCGAGGACAGCAATATGGCTACACCTTC
16	TRBV10-3	TRBJ2-6	-	-	CAIRSTGPSGANVLTF	TGTGCCATCCGAAGTACAGGCCCCTCTGGGGCCAACGTCCTGACTTTC
17	TRBV4-1	TRBJ1-3	-	-	CASSQGLAGLNENTIYF	TGCGCCAGCAGCCAAGGGTTGGCGGGACTTAATGAAAACACCATATATTTT
17	TRBV4-1	TRBJ2-3	TRBD2	once	CASSQGLAGVVTDTQYF	TGCGCCAGCAGCCAAGGACTAGCGGGGGTCGTCACAGATACGCAGTATTTT
15	TRBV11-2	TRBJ2-1	-	-	CASSRGEGSYNEQFF	TGTGCCAGCAGCCGGGGAGAGGGCTCCTACAATGAGCAGTTCTTC
12	TRBV5-1	TRBJ2-7	-	-	CASSAGHYEQYF	TGCGCCAGCAGCGCGGGACACTACGAGCAGTACTTC
13	TRBV7-8	TRBJ1-4	-	-	CASSSNRDRELFF	TGTGCCAGCAGCTCGAACCGGGACCGAGAACTGTTTTTT
13	TRBV7-3	TRBJ1-1	-	once	CASSIGTTGRAFF	TGTGCCAGCAGCATAGGGACAACGGGCCGGGCTTTCTTT
13	TRBV7-9	TRBJ1-1	-	-	CASSLFRGLEAFF	TGTGCCAGCAGCTTATTTCGGGGGCTTGAAGCTTTCTTT
15	TRBV2	TRBJ1-5	-	-	CASSDIGNSNQPQHF	TGTGCCAGCAGTGACATTGGCAATAGCAATCAGCCCCAGCATTTT
13	TRBV6-5	TRBJ2-3	-	-	CASRRLPRDTQYF	TGTGCCAGCCGGAGACTCCCGAGGGATACGCAGTATTTT
14	TRBV19	TRBJ2-7	TRBD1	-	CASRDRADSYEQYF	TGTGCCAGTAGGGACAGGGCGGACTCCTACGAGCAGTACTTC
12	TRBV10-3	TRBJ2-5	-	-	CAIGQGLQTQYF	TGTGCCATTGGGCAGGGTCTACAGACCCAGTACTTC